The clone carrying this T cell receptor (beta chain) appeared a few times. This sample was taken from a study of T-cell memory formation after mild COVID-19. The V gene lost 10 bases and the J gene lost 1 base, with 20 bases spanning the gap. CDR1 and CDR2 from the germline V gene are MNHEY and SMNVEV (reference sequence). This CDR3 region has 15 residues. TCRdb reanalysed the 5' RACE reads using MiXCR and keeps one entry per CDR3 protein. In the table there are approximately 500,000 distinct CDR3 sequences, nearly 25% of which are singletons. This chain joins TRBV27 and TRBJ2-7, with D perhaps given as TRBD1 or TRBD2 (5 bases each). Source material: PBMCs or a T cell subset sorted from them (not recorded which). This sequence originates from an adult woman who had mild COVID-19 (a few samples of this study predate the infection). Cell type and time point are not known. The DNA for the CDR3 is TGTGCCACCTCCGTCCGAGGGGTTCTGTCCTACGAGCAGTACTTC. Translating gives CATSVRGVLSYEQYF.